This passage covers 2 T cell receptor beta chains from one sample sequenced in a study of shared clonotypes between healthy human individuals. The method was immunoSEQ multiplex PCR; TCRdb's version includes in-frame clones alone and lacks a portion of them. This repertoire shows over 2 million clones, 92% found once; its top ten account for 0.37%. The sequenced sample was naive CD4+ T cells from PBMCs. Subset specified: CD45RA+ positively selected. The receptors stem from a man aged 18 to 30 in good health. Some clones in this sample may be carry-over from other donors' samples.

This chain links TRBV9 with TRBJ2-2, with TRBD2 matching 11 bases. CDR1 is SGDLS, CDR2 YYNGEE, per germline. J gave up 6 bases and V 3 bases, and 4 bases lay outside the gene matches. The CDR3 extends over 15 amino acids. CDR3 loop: CASSGLAGGPGELFF. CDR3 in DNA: TGTGCCAGCAGCGGTTTAGCGGGAGGGCCCGGGGAGCTGTTTTTT. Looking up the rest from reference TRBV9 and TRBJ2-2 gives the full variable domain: DSGVTQTPKHLITATGQRVTLRCSPRSGDLSVYWYQQSLDQGLQFLIQYYNGEERAKGNILERFSAQQFPDLHSELNLSSLELGDSALYFCASSGLAGGPGELFFGEGSRLTVL.

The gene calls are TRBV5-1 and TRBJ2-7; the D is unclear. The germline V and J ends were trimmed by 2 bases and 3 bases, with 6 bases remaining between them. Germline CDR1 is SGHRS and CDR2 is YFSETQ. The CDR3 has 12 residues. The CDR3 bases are TGCGCCAGCAGCTTAGCCCTCTACGAGCAGTACTTC. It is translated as CASSLALYEQYF.